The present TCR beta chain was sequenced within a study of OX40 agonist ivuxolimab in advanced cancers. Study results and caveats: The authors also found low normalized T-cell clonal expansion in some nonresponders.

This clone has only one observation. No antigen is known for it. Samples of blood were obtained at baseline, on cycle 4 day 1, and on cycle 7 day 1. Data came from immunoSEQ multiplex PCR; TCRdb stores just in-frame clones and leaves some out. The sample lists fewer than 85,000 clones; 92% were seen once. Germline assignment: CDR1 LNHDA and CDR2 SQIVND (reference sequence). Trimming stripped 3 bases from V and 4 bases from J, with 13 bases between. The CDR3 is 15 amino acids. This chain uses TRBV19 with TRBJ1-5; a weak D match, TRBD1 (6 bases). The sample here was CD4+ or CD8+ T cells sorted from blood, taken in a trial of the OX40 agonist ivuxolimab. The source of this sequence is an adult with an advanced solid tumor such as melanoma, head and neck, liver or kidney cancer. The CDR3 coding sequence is TGTGCCAGTAGTATCTTTAGAGGGGGTAATCAGCCCCAGCATTTT. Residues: CASSIFRGGNQPQHF.